This T cell receptor (beta chain) was captured in a study of CD8 T cells in ankylosing spondylitis. Worth noting for this clonotype: The antigen is undetermined.

Each CDR3 protein gets one entry after TCRdb re-called the 5' RACE reads with MiXCR. The sample comprises 200,000 to 300,000 distinct CDR3 sequences, around 8% of which are singletons, and around 4.4% rests with the top ten. Study-level results: Disease-associated clones were reportedly significantly overrepresented in matched ankylosing spondylitis synovial fluid. Both synovial fluid and blood in reactive arthritis had previously been reported to carry some motif variants.

Germline CDR1 reads DFQATT; CDR2 reads SNEGSKA (reference sequence). Trimming cost V 3 bases and J 3 bases, with 10 bases left between them. The CDR3 runs 13 residues. The gene calls are TRBV20-1 and TRBJ2-3, with D tentatively TRBD1 (6 bases). The sample comprised blood, either unsorted or a sorted T cell fraction (not recorded which). The clonotype was recovered from a female donor with ankylosing spondylitis or in good health (not recorded which). The CDR3: CSARLRGTDTQYF. CDR3 DNA sequence: TGCAGTGCTAGGCTTAGGGGGACAGATACGCAGTATTTT.